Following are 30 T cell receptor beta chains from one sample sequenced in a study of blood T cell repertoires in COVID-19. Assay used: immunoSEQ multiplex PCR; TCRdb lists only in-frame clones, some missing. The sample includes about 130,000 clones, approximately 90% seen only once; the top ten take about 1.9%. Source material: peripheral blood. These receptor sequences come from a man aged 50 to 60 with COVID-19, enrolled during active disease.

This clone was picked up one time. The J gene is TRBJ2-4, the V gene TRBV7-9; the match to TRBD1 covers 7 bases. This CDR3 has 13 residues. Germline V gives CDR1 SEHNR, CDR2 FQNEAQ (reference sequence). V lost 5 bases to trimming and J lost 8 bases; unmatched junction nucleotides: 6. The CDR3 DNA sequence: TGTGCCAGCAGCGTACAGGGGAGTGACATTCAGTACTTC. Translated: CASSVQGSDIQYF.

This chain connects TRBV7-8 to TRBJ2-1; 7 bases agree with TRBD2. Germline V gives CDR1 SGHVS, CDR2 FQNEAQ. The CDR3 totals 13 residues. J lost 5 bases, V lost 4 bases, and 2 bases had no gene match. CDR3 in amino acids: CASSSGLDNEQFF. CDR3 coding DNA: TGTGCCAGCAGCTCCGGACTAGACAATGAGCAGTTCTTC.

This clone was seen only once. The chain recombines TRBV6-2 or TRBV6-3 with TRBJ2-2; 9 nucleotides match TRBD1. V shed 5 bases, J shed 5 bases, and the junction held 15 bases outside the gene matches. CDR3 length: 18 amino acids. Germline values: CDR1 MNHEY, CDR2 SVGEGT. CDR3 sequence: CASSRRPRGTGKTGELFF. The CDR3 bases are TGTGCCAGCAGTCGCCGTCCTCGAGGGACAGGGAAGACCGGGGAGCTGTTTTTT.

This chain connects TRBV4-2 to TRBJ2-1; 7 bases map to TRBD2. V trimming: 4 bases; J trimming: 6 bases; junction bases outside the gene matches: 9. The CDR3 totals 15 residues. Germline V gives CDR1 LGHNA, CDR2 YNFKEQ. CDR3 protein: CASSPREASLNEQFF. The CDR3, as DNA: TGTGCCAGCAGCCCACGGGAGGCCAGTCTCAATGAGCAGTTCTTC.

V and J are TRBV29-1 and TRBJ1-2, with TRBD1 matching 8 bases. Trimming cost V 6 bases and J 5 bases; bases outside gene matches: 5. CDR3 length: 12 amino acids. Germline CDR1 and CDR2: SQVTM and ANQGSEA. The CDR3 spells CSVRQGQYGYTF. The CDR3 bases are TGCAGCGTCAGACAGGGGCAGTATGGCTACACCTTC. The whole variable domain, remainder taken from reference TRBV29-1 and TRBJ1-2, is SAVISQKPSRDICQRGTSLTIQCQVDSQVTMMFWYRQQPGQSLTLIATANQGSEATYESGFVIDKFPISRPNLTFSTLTVSNMSPEDSSIYLCSVRQGQYGYTFGSGTRLTVV.

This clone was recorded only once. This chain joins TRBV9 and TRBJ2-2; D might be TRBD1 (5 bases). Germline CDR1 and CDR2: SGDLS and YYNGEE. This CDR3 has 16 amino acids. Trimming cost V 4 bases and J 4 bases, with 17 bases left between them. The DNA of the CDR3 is TGTGCCAGCAGCTTTGGGGCAGTTAAGGGCACCGGGGAGCTGTTTTTT. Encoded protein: CASSFGAVKGTGELFF.

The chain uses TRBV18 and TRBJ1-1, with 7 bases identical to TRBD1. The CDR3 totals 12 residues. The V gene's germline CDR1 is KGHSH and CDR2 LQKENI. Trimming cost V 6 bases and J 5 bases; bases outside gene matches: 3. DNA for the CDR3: TGTGCCAGCTCCCCGGGACAGACTGAAGCTTTCTTT. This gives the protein CASSPGQTEAFF.

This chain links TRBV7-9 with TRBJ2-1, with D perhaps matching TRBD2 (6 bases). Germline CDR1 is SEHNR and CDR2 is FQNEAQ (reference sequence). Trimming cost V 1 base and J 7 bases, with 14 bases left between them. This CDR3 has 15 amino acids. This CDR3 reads CASSLDGSTRNEQFF. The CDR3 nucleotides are TGTGCCAGCAGCTTAGACGGTTCGACTAGGAATGAGCAGTTCTTC.

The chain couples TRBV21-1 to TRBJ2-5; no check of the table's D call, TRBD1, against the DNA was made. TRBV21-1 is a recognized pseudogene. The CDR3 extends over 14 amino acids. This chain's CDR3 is CASSYPTGKETQYF. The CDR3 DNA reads TGTGCCAGCAGCTACCCTACAGGGAAGGAGACCCAGTACTTC.

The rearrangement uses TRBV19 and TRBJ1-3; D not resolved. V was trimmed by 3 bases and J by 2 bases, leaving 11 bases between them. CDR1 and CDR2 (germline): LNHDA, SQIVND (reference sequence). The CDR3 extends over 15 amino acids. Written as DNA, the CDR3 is TGTGCCAGTAGTATTGGCAGTCAGACTGGAAACACCATATATTTT. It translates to CASSIGSQTGNTIYF.

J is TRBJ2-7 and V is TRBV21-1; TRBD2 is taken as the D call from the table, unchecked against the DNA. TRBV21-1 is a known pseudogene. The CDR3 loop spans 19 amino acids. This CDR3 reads CASPLVMGLAVQSSYEQYF. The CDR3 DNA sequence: TGTGCCAGCCCCCTAGTTATGGGACTAGCGGTGCAGAGCTCCTACGAGCAGTACTTC.

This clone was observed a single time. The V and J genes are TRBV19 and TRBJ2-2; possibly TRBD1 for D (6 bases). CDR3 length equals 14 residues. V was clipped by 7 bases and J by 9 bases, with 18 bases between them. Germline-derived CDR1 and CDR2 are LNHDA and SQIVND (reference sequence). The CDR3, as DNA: TGTGCCAGTACCCAGGGGCGAGGGGACCGGGAGCTGTTTTTT. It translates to CASTQGRGDRELFF.

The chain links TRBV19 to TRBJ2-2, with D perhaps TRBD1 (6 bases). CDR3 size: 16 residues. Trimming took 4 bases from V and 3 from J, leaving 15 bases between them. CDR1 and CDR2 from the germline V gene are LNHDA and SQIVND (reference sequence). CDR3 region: CASSTAGVWYTGELFF. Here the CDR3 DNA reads TGTGCCAGTAGTACAGCAGGGGTGTGGTACACCGGGGAGCTGTTTTTT.

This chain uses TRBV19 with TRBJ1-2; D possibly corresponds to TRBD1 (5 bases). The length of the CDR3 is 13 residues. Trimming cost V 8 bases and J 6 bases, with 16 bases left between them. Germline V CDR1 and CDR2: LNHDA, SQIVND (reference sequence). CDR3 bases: TGTGCCAGTCTCCGCGGGGGGACGGATGGCTACACCTTC. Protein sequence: CASLRGGTDGYTF.

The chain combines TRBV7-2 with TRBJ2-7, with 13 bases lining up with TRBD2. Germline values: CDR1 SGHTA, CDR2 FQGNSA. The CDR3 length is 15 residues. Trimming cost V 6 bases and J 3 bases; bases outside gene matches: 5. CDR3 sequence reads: CASSHTSGRGYEQYV. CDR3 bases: TGTGCCAGCAGTCATACTAGCGGGAGGGGCTACGAGCAGTACGTC.

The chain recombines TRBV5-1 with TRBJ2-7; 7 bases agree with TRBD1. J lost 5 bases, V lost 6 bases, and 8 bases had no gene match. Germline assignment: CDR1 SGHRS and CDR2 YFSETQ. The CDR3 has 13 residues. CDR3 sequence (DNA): TGCGCCAGCAAACACGACAGGGCCCACGAGCAGTACTTC. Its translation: CASKHDRAHEQYF.

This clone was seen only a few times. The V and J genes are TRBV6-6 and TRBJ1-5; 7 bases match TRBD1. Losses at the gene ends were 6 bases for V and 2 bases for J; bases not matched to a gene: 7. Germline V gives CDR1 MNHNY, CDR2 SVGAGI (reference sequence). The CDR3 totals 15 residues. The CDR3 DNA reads TGTGCCAGCAGCTTTACAGGGGCGGGCAATCAGCCCCAGCATTTT. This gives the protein CASSFTGAGNQPQHF.

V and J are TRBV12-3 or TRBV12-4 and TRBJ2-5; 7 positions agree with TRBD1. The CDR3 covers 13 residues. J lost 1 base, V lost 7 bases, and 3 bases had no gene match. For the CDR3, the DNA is TGTGCCAGCAAACAGGGGATCCAAGAGACCCAGTACTTC. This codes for CASKQGIQETQYF.

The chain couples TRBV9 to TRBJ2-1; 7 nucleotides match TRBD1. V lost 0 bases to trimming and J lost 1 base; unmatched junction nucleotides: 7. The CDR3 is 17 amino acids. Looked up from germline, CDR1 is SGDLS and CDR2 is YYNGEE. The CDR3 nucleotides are TGTGCCAGCAGCGTAGTTGGGCAGGGGGTGTCCTACAATGAGCAGTTCTTC. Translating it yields CASSVVGQGVSYNEQFF.

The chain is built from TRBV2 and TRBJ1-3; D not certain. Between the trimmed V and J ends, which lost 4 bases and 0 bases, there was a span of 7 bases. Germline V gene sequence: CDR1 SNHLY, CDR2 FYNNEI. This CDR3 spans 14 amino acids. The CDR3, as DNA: TGTGCCAGCAGTGTTGAGGGCTCTGGAAACACCATATATTTT. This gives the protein CASSVEGSGNTIYF.

The CDR3 nucleotides read TGTGCCAGCAGCGGCTCTGAAGAGGGCTATGGCTACACCTTC. Amino acids: CASSGSEEGYGYTF. The chain is built from TRBV5-4 and TRBJ1-2; D is ambiguous. V lost 4 bases, J lost 4 bases, and 14 bases lay in between. Germline CDR1 reads SGHNT; CDR2 reads YYREEE (reference sequence). The CDR3 totals 14 residues.

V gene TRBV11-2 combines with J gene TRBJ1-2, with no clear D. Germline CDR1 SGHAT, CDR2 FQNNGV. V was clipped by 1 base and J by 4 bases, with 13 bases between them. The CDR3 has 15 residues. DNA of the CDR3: TGTGCCAGCAGCTTAGTGAGCGGGATTGGCTATGGCTACACCTTC. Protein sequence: CASSLVSGIGYGYTF.

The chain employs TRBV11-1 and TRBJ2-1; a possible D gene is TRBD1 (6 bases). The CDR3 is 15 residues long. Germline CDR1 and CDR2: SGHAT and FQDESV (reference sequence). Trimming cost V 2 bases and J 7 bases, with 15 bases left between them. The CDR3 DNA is TGTGCCAGCAGCTTAAGAAGGGGGAGTCGGAATGAGCAGTTCTTC. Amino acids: CASSLRRGSRNEQFF.

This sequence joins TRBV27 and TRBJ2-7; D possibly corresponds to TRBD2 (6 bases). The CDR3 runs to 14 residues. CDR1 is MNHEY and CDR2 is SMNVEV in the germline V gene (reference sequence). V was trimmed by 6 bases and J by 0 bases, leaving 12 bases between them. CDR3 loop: CASREVGSSYEQYF. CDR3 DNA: TGTGCCAGCAGGGAAGTCGGGAGCTCCTACGAGCAGTACTTC.

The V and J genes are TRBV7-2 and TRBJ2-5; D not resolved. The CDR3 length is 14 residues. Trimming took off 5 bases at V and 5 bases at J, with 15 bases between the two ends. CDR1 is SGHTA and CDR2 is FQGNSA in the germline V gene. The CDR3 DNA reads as TGTGCCAGCAGCGACCGAAATCTCAGGGAGACCCAGTACTTC. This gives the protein CASSDRNLRETQYF. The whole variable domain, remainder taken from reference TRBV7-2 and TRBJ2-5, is GAGVSQSPSNKVTEKGKDVELRCDPISGHTALYWYRQSLGQGLEFLIYFQGNSAPDKSGLPSDRFSAERTGGSVSTLTIQRTQQEDSAVYLCASSDRNLRETQYFGPGTRLLVL.

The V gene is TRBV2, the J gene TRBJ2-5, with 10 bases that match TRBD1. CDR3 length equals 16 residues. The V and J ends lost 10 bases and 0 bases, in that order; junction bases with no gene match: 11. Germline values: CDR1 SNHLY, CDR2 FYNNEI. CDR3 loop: CATTGTGVKYQETQYF. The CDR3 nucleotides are TGTGCCACCACCGGGACAGGGGTGAAGTACCAAGAGACCCAGTACTTC.

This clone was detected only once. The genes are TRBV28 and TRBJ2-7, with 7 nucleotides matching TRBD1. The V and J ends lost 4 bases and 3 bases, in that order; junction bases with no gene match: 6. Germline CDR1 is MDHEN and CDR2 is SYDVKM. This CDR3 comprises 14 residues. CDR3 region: CASSSPTGNYEQYF. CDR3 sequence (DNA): TGTGCCAGCAGTTCTCCGACAGGGAACTACGAGCAGTACTTC.

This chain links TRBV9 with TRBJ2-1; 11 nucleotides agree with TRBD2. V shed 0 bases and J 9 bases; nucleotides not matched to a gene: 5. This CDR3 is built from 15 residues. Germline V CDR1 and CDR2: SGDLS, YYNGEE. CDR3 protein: CASSVGLAGLGEQFF. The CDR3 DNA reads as TGTGCCAGCAGCGTAGGACTAGCGGGACTGGGTGAGCAGTTCTTC. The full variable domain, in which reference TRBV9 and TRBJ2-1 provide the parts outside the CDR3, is DSGVTQTPKHLITATGQRVTLRCSPRSGDLSVYWYQQSLDQGLQFLIQYYNGEERAKGNILERFSAQQFPDLHSELNLSSLELGDSALYFCASSVGLAGLGEQFFGPGTRLTVL.

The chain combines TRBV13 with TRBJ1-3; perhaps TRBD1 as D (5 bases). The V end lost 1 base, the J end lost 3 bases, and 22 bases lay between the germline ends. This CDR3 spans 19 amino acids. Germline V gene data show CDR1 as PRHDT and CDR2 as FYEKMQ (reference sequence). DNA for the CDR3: TGTGCCAGCAGCTTAGAGGGCCCTGGGGGGATGCTCGGTGGAAACACCATATATTTT. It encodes CASSLEGPGGMLGGNTIYF. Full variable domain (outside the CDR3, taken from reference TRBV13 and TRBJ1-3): AAGVIQSPRHLIKEKRETATLKCYPIPRHDTVYWYQQGPGQDPQFLISFYEKMQSDKGSIPDRFSAQQFSDYHSELNMSSLELGDSALYFCASSLEGPGGMLGGNTIYFGEGSWLTVV.

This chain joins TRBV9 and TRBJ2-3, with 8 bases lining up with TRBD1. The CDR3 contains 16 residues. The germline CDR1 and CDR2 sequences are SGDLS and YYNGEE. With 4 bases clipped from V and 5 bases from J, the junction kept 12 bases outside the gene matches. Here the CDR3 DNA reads TGTGCCAGCAGCCCCCGGGGACAGGTTCTAGTAGATACGCAGTATTTT. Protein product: CASSPRGQVLVDTQYF.